A selection of T cell receptor beta chains follows, all from one sample in a study of blood T cell repertoires in COVID-19. Method: immunoSEQ multiplex PCR; TCRdb's copy keeps in-frame clones and lacks some. This table holds some 300,000 clones, just under 90% found once. Sequenced material: PBMCs or T cells enriched from blood (not recorded which). The receptors come from a woman aged 25 to 39 who had recovered from COVID-19. The CDR3 runs from the conserved cysteine through the conserved F or W. The order of the fields is V gene, clone size, J gene, D gene, CDR3 protein, CDR3 DNA. The D gene is left open where the match is weak. Clone size, where shown, is once, few, many, or a class for clones that have expanded.

>TRBV28|.|TRBJ1-2|TRBD1
CASSYGTEVEGYGYTF
TGTGCCAGCAGTTACGGGACAGAAGTCGAAGGCTATGGCTACACCTTC
>TRBV5-1|.|TRBJ1-2|.
CASRLSGINGYTF
TGCGCCAGCAGGTTGTCGGGGATTAATGGCTACACCTTC
>TRBV5-1|.|TRBJ2-1|TRBD2
CASSLVPFWLAGVPGNEQFF
TGCGCCAGCAGCTTGGTTCCTTTCTGGCTAGCGGGAGTCCCGGGGAATGAGCAGTTCTTC
>TRBV6-4|.|TRBJ1-3|.
CASTVTGNTIYF
TGTGCCAGCACGGTAACTGGAAACACCATATATTTT
>TRBV24-1|.|TRBJ1-2|.
CATRFGQRYTF
TGTGCCACCAGATTTGGGCAGCGCTACACCTTC
>TRBV5-1|once|TRBJ2-2|TRBD1
CASSLVRGPAGELFF
TGCGCCAGCAGCTTGGTTAGGGGGCCGGCCGGGGAGCTGTTTTTT
>TRBV5-4|.|TRBJ1-2|.
CASSLVGLGALYGYTF
TGTGCCAGCAGCTTGGTGGGGTTGGGGGCGCTCTATGGCTACACCTTC
>TRBV5-1|.|TRBJ1-2|TRBD1
CASSPGQGNYGYTF
TGCGCCAGCAGCCCGGGACAGGGAAACTATGGCTACACCTTC
>TRBV18|.|TRBJ2-6|TRBD1
CASSLQGALTGANVLTF
TGTGCCAGCTCACTACAGGGGGCGCTCACTGGGGCCAACGTCCTGACTTTC
>TRBV4-1|.|TRBJ1-1|.
CASSQESAGTEAFF
TGCGCCAGCAGCCAAGAAAGTGCGGGCACTGAAGCTTTCTTT
>TRBV27|once|TRBJ2-2|TRBD1
CASSLRDRPNTGELFF
TGTGCCAGCAGTTTAAGGGACAGACCGAACACCGGGGAGCTGTTTTTT
>TRBV4-3|.|TRBJ2-1|.
CASSQEFLAYNEQFF
TGCGCCAGCAGCCAAGAATTTCTAGCCTACAATGAGCAGTTCTTC
>TRBV5-8|.|TRBJ2-5|.
CASSLSRAKTQYF
TGTGCCAGCAGCTTGTCCAGGGCGAAGACCCAGTACTTC
>TRBV18|.|TRBJ2-5|TRBD1
CASSPARGIGETQYF
TGTGCCAGCTCACCGGCCAGGGGGATCGGGGAGACCCAGTACTTC
>TRBV10-2|.|TRBJ2-3|TRBD1
CASTTRGTRTDTQYF
TGCGCCAGCACCACCAGGGGGACCCGCACAGATACGCAGTATTTT